This is a list of T cell receptor beta chains from one sample in a study of blood T cell repertoires in COVID-19. Some clones are missing from TCRdb's copy, which holds only in-frame ones; the method was immunoSEQ multiplex PCR. The table includes approximately 300,000 clones, roughly 91% detected once. The sequenced sample was peripheral blood. The receptor set was obtained from a man aged 40-49 years with acute or convalescent COVID-19. The CDR3 runs from the conserved cysteine through the conserved F or W. D genes are given only for firm matches. The listing skips clone size in some rows; elsewhere it reads once, few, many or a size class.

.	TRBV2	TRBJ2-1	TRBD2	CASRILAGGYNEQFF	TGTGCCAGCAGGATACTAGCGGGGGGCTACAATGAGCAGTTCTTC
.	TRBV7-3	TRBJ1-6	.	CASSLSFGTPLHF	TGTGCCAGCAGCTTATCCTTCGGGACACCCCTCCACTTT
.	TRBV27	TRBJ2-7	TRBD1	CASGIRGRGTYEQYF	TGTGCCAGCGGCATCAGGGGGCGAGGAACCTACGAGCAGTACTTC
.	TRBV29-1	TRBJ1-3	TRBD1	CSHGQGVNTIYF	TGCAGCCATGGTCAGGGGGTAAACACCATATATTTT
.	TRBV5-1	TRBJ2-7	TRBD2	CASSFQGGGYEQYF	TGCGCCAGCAGCTTCCAGGGCGGGGGTTACGAGCAGTACTTC
once	TRBV19	TRBJ2-1	.	CASRPPGGAPYNEQFF	TGTGCCAGTAGACCACCAGGCGGGGCCCCCTACAATGAGCAGTTCTTC
few	TRBV19	TRBJ1-6	.	CASSFEVESPLHF	TGTGCCAGTAGCTTTGAAGTAGAATCACCCCTCCACTTT
.	TRBV13	TRBJ2-3	.	CASSSPQRARTDTQYF	TGTGCCAGCAGCTCCCCCCAACGAGCGAGGACAGATACGCAGTATTTT
once	TRBV14	TRBJ2-7	.	CASSEGLAVGYEQYF	TGTGCCAGCAGCGAGGGACTGGCGGTCGGCTACGAGCAGTACTTC
.	TRBV5-1	TRBJ1-6	TRBD1	CASSFLTTGDSPLHF	TGCGCCAGCAGCTTCCTCACAACAGGGGACTCACCCCTCCACTTT
.	TRBV5-1	TRBJ1-5	.	CASSLAGDSNQPQHF	TGCGCCAGCAGCTTGGCAGGGGATAGCAATCAGCCCCAGCATTTT
.	TRBV14	TRBJ2-6	.	CASSQGLRDTNVLTF	TGTGCCAGCAGCCAAGGGTTACGAGACACCAACGTCCTGACTTTC
.	TRBV5-1	TRBJ1-4	TRBD1	CASSSMTGGNEKLFF	TGCGCCAGCAGCTCTATGACAGGGGGAAATGAAAAACTGTTTTTT
.	TRBV5-1	TRBJ2-5	TRBD1	CASSSGQAGETQYF	TGCGCCAGCAGCTCGGGACAGGCCGGGGAGACCCAGTACTTC
.	TRBV5-6	TRBJ1-6	TRBD1	CASGGQGFGSPLHF	TGTGCCAGCGGGGGACAGGGGTTTGGGTCACCCCTCCACTTT
once	TRBV12-5	TRBJ1-2	.	CASGLGDSLYGYTF	TGTGCTAGTGGTTTGGGTGACAGCCTCTATGGCTACACCTTC
.	TRBV27	TRBJ1-1	TRBD1	CASRLTGQALTEAFF	TGTGCCAGCAGACTCACCGGACAGGCTTTGACTGAAGCTTTCTTT
.	TRBV2	TRBJ1-1	.	CASSEGRSTEAFF	TGTGCCAGCAGTGAAGGGAGGAGCACTGAAGCTTTCTTT
.	TRBV6-2/TRBV6-3	TRBJ2-7	.	CASSYSQGSTYEQYF	TGTGCCAGCAGTTACAGCCAGGGATCTACCTACGAGCAGTACTTC
.	TRBV3-1/TRBV3-2	TRBJ1-1	.	CASNARGRRGTNTEAFF	TGTGCCAGCAACGCAAGAGGTCGAAGAGGCACAAACACTGAAGCTTTCTTT
few	TRBV19	TRBJ1-1	.	CASSIQVSNTEAFF	TGTGCCAGTAGTATACAGGTATCGAACACTGAAGCTTTCTTT
.	TRBV6-5	TRBJ1-6	.	CASSLGLYNSPLHF	TGTGCCAGCAGTCTCGGTCTCTATAATTCACCCCTCCACTTT
.	TRBV5-1	TRBJ2-1	TRBD2	CASSLDGTSSYNEQFF	TGCGCCAGCAGCTTGGATGGGACTAGCTCCTACAATGAGCAGTTCTTC
.	TRBV10-2	TRBJ1-4	.	CASSEPITGLNEKLFF	TGCGCCAGCAGTGAGCCTATCACAGGGCTTAATGAAAAACTGTTTTTT
.	TRBV28	TRBJ1-1	.	CASSQDGGAFF	TGTGCCAGCAGTCAGGACGGAGGAGCTTTCTTT
.	TRBV10-1	TRBJ2-3	TRBD2	CASSEPSSGRDTQYF	TGCGCCAGCAGTGAGCCTTCTAGCGGGAGAGATACGCAGTATTTT
.	TRBV29-1	TRBJ1-1	TRBD1	CSVRDRVGTEAFF	TGCAGCGTTAGGGACAGGGTGGGGACTGAAGCTTTCTTT
.	TRBV15	TRBJ1-1	.	CATSRDLNRVNTEAFF	TGTGCCACCAGCAGAGATTTGAACAGAGTGAACACTGAAGCTTTCTTT
.	TRBV15	TRBJ1-3	.	CATSRVFVAASGNTIYF	TGTGCCACCAGCAGAGTGTTTGTGGCCGCATCTGGAAACACCATATATTTT
.	TRBV12-5	TRBJ1-2	.	CASGWTTGAGGYTF	TGTGCTAGTGGTTGGACTACTGGAGCGGGTGGCTACACCTTC
.	TRBV19	TRBJ2-7	.	CASSSGVSYEQYF	TGTGCCAGTAGTTCAGGCGTTTCCTACGAGCAGTACTTC
.	TRBV9	TRBJ1-6	.	CASSVSSSYNSPLHF	TGTGCCAGCAGCGTCTCGAGCTCCTATAATTCACCCCTCCACTTT
.	TRBV6-1	TRBJ2-7	.	CASSERGSSYEQYF	TGTGCCAGCAGTGAAAGAGGCAGTTCCTACGAGCAGTACTTC
.	TRBV28	TRBJ2-7	.	CASSFGGNEQYF	TGTGCCAGCAGTTTCGGAGGAAACGAGCAGTACTTC
once	TRBV7-3	TRBJ2-3	.	CASSLDTNRADTQYF	TGTGCCAGCAGCTTGGACACCAACAGGGCAGATACGCAGTATTTT
few	TRBV13	TRBJ2-1	TRBD1	CASSPGPGQDHEQFF	TGTGCCAGCAGCCCGGGACCGGGACAGGACCATGAGCAGTTCTTC
.	TRBV10-2	TRBJ1-5	TRBD1	CASRVRQGNQPQHF	TGCGCCAGCAGGGTGAGACAGGGTAATCAGCCCCAGCATTTT
.	TRBV6-4	TRBJ2-3	TRBD1	CASSVLGQGTDTQYF	TGTGCCAGCAGCGTGCTGGGACAGGGAACAGATACGCAGTATTTT
.	TRBV5-1	TRBJ2-2	.	CASSPENTGELFF	TGCGCCAGCAGCCCAGAGAACACCGGGGAGCTGTTTTTT
few	TRBV10-3	TRBJ1-2	.	CATPLRGSGIDGYTF	TGTGCCACGCCCCTGCGGGGGTCGGGGATCGATGGCTACACCTTC
.	TRBV10-1	TRBJ1-6	.	CARIMTITYNSPLHF	TGCGCCAGGATAATGACTATCACCTATAATTCACCCCTCCACTTT
.	TRBV6-2/TRBV6-3	TRBJ2-1	.	CASSPYPRANEQFF	TGTGCCAGCAGTCCCTACCCTCGTGCAAATGAGCAGTTCTTC
.	TRBV5-1	TRBJ1-1	.	CASSYLEGGDTEAFF	TGCGCCAGCAGCTACCTCGAGGGAGGGGACACTGAAGCTTTCTTT
.	TRBV5-5	TRBJ2-1	.	CASSTQGGPFNEQFF	TGTGCCAGCAGCACCCAAGGAGGGCCTTTCAATGAGCAGTTCTTC
.	TRBV6-6	TRBJ1-5	.	CASSGVYSNQPQHF	TGTGCCAGCAGTGGAGTTTATAGCAATCAGCCCCAGCATTTT
.	TRBV5-4	TRBJ2-3	TRBD2	CASSFGPGEGDTQYF	TGTGCCAGCAGCTTCGGACCCGGGGAGGGGGATACGCAGTATTTT
once	TRBV11-2	TRBJ2-3	TRBD1	CASSAGTGSDTQYF	TGTGCCAGCAGCGCCGGGACAGGGTCAGATACGCAGTATTTT
.	TRBV5-1	TRBJ2-1	TRBD1	CASSFRDRADNEQFF	TGCGCCAGCAGCTTCCGGGACAGAGCGGACAATGAGCAGTTCTTC
.	TRBV3-1/TRBV3-2	TRBJ1-5	TRBD1	CASSPGTGGYSNQPQHF	TGTGCCAGCAGCCCCGGGACAGGGGGATATAGCAATCAGCCCCAGCATTTT
once	TRBV10-3	TRBJ2-7	TRBD2	CATVAGDHYEQYF	TGTGCCACCGTAGCGGGAGACCACTACGAGCAGTACTTC
.	TRBV5-1	TRBJ1-2	.	CASSLALGGEDYGYTF	TGCGCCAGCAGCTTGGCCCTAGGCGGGGAGGACTATGGCTACACCTTC
.	TRBV29-1	TRBJ1-1	.	CSVRTDLNTEAFF	TGCAGCGTTCGGACAGACTTGAACACTGAAGCTTTCTTT
once	TRBV6-5	TRBJ1-3	TRBD1	CAGARDRDDTIYF	TGTGCCGGCGCCAGGGACAGGGATGACACCATATATTTT
.	TRBV9	TRBJ1-3	TRBD1	CASSVKDRPSYGNTIYF	TGTGCCAGCAGCGTAAAGGACAGGCCTTCATACGGAAACACCATATATTTT